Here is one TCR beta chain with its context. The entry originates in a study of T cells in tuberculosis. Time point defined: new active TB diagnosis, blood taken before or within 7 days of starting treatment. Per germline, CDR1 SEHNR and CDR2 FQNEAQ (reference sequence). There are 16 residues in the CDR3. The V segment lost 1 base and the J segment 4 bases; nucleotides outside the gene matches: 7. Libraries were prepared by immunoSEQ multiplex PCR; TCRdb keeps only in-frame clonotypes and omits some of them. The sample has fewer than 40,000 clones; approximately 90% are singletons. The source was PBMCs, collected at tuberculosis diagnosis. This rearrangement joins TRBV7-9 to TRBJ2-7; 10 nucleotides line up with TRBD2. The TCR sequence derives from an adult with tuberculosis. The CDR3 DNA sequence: TGTGCCAGCAGCTTAGGGTGGGCTAGCGGGGGTTACGAGCAGTACTTC. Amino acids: CASSLGWASGGYEQYF.